Listed below are T cell receptor beta chains from one sample, sequenced in a study of blood T cell repertoires in COVID-19. Sequencing was performed with immunoSEQ multiplex PCR; in TCRdb, only in-frame clones are kept and a portion is missing. The sample contains roughly 91,000 clones, about four fifths of which appear only once. Sequencing was done on a sample of peripheral blood. These receptors originate from a man aged 65 to 79 with active or convalescent COVID-19. Each CDR3 is given with its conserved first and last residue. The D gene is left open where the match is weak. Clone size is shown for a subset of rows, as once, few, many or a class of expanded clone.

v_gene,j_gene,abundance,d_gene,CDR3aa,CDR3nt
TRBV25-1,TRBJ2-7,.,.,CASSDTPTYEQYF,TGTGCCAGCAGTGACACTCCTACGTACGAGCAGTACTTC
TRBV5-1,TRBJ2-1,once,TRBD1,CASSPSTGYEQFF,TGCGCCAGCAGCCCTTCGACAGGGTATGAGCAGTTCTTC
TRBV12-3/TRBV12-4,TRBJ1-1,.,TRBD1,CASSDRGYTEAFF,TGTGCCAGCAGTGACAGGGGTTACACTGAAGCTTTCTTT
TRBV7-7,TRBJ2-1,.,.,CASSLSTGSYNEQFF,TGTGCTAGCAGCTTGAGTACGGGCTCCTACAATGAGCAGTTCTTC
TRBV4-2,TRBJ1-3,.,TRBD1,CASSQDADRGPGNTIYF,TGTGCCAGCAGCCAAGATGCCGACAGGGGGCCTGGAAACACCATATATTTT
TRBV5-6,TRBJ2-3,.,.,CASSSGVVADTQYF,TGTGCCAGCAGCTCGGGAGTAGTCGCAGATACGCAGTATTTT
TRBV5-4,TRBJ1-4,.,.,CASSLEQGEKLFF,TGTGCCAGCAGCTTGGAACAGGGTGAAAAACTGTTTTTT
TRBV30,TRBJ1-2,.,TRBD1,CAGNRGTSYGYTF,TGTGCCGGAAACAGGGGTACTTCCTATGGCTACACCTTC
TRBV5-1,TRBJ2-1,once,TRBD1,CASSSGQGVYNEQFF,TGCGCCAGCAGCTCGGGACAGGGGGTCTACAATGAGCAGTTCTTC
TRBV21-1,TRBJ1-3,few,.,CASSPRRGDRQINTIYF,TGTGCCAGCAGCCCGCGAAGAGGGGACAGGCAGATAAACACCATATATTTT
TRBV6-1,TRBJ1-2,.,.,CASSETYGYTF,TGTGCCAGCAGTGAGACATATGGCTACACCTTC
TRBV7-2,TRBJ2-3,.,.,CASSPRSGPVTDTQYF,TGTGCCAGCAGCCCTAGATCGGGTCCAGTGACAGATACGCAGTATTTT
TRBV12-2,TRBJ1-3,.,.,CASRSNRKLTENTIYF,TGTGCAAGTCGCTCAAACAGGAAACTGACCGAAAACACCATATATTTT
TRBV19,TRBJ2-3,.,TRBD2,CASSIDLAGSTDTQYF,TGTGCCAGTAGTATCGACCTAGCGGGGAGCACAGATACGCAGTATTTT
TRBV18,TRBJ2-3,.,TRBD1,CASSPLGQGRGTQYF,TGTGCCAGCTCACCACTGGGACAGGGAAGGGGGACGCAGTATTTT
TRBV30,TRBJ1-5,.,.,CAWSVLGNQPQHF,TGTGCCTGGAGTGTGCTAGGCAATCAGCCCCAGCATTTT
TRBV5-1,TRBJ1-5,once,.,CASSREGNQPQHF,TGCGCCAGCAGCCGGGAGGGGAATCAGCCCCAGCATTTT
TRBV2,TRBJ2-3,.,TRBD1,CASSPGGPDTQYF,TGTGCCAGCAGTCCAGGGGGCCCAGATACGCAGTATTTT
TRBV19,TRBJ2-5,.,TRBD2,CASSISRGVETQYF,TGTGCCAGTAGTATCAGTCGGGGGGTGGAGACCCAGTACTTC
TRBV2,TRBJ2-3,.,TRBD1,CASRVDRSTDTQYF,TGTGCCAGCAGAGTGGACAGGAGCACAGATACGCAGTATTTT
TRBV11-3,TRBJ1-1,.,.,CASSFLSDTEAFF,TGTGCCAGCAGCTTTCTGTCGGACACTGAAGCTTTCTTT
TRBV18,TRBJ2-1,.,TRBD1,CASSVFRSGQGLNEQFF,TGTGCCAGCTCTGTCTTCAGGTCGGGACAGGGGCTTAATGAGCAGTTCTTC
TRBV6-6,TRBJ1-2,.,.,CASSPGHGYGYTF,TGTGCCAGCAGCCCAGGACACGGCTATGGCTACACCTTC
TRBV7-6,TRBJ1-2,.,.,CASSLGPGINYGYTF,TGTGCCAGCAGCTTAGGTCCAGGGATTAACTATGGCTACACCTTC
TRBV2,TRBJ2-6,.,.,CASRSRGGSGANVLTF,TGTGCCAGCAGGAGTCGAGGGGGCTCTGGGGCCAACGTCCTGACTTTC
TRBV12-2,TRBJ2-3,.,.,CASRPQRRGASTDTQYF,TGTGCAAGTCGCCCCCAACGGCGGGGGGCTAGCACAGATACGCAGTATTTT
TRBV6-6,TRBJ1-2,.,.,CASRRGGKEAYGYTF,TGTGCCAGCAGAAGGGGGGGGAAGGAGGCCTACGGCTACACCTTC
TRBV3-1/TRBV3-2,TRBJ2-3,.,TRBD2,CASSRGGSYTQYF,TGTGCCAGCAGCCGCGGGGGGTCATATACGCAGTATTTT
TRBV2,TRBJ1-4,.,.,CASRQGPNEKLFF,TGTGCCAGCAGGCAGGGTCCTAATGAAAAACTGTTTTTT
TRBV5-1,TRBJ2-3,.,.,CASSSVERTDTQYF,TGCGCCAGCAGCTCCGTCGAGCGCACAGATACGCAGTATTTT
TRBV6-6,TRBJ1-5,.,.,CASSYPQGDGNQPQHF,TGTGCCAGCAGTTACCCACAGGGCGATGGCAATCAGCCCCAGCATTTT
TRBV2,TRBJ2-7,.,.,CASSEGRRGEQYF,TGTGCCAGCAGTGAGGGCAGGCGGGGCGAGCAGTACTTC
TRBV7-2,TRBJ2-5,.,TRBD2,CASSSRLAGGPTQETQYF,TGTGCCAGCAGCTCCCGACTAGCGGGGGGGCCTACGCAAGAGACCCAGTACTTC
TRBV21-1,TRBJ2-3,.,.,CASSNLTGEPSTDTQYF,TGTGCCAGCAGCAACCTAACAGGGGAGCCTAGCACAGATACGCAGTATTTT
TRBV7-8,TRBJ1-2,.,TRBD1,CASKRTGSYGYTF,TGTGCCAGCAAACGGACAGGATCCTATGGCTACACCTTC
TRBV6-5,TRBJ1-5,.,TRBD1,CASSYEDRYSNQPQHF,TGTGCCAGCAGTTACGAGGACAGGTATAGCAATCAGCCCCAGCATTTT
TRBV5-1,TRBJ2-7,.,TRBD1,CASSLVAGQGVSLGEQYF,TGCGCCAGCAGCTTGGTGGCGGGACAGGGAGTAAGTTTGGGCGAGCAGTACTTC
TRBV2,TRBJ2-1,few,.,CASSGDSSYNEQFF,TGTGCCAGCAGTGGAGACTCCTCCTACAATGAGCAGTTCTTC
TRBV5-1,TRBJ2-7,.,.,CASSLGEHRTYEQYF,TGCGCCAGCAGCCTCGGGGAACACCGGACCTACGAGCAGTACTTC
TRBV5-5,TRBJ1-2,.,TRBD1,CASSPSTGGWGYTF,TGTGCCAGCAGCCCCTCGACAGGGGGCTGGGGCTACACCTTC
TRBV19,TRBJ1-5,.,.,CASRQGDNQPQHF,TGTGCCAGTAGACAGGGCGATAATCAGCCCCAGCATTTT
TRBV14,TRBJ1-2,.,.,CASSHRTVINYGYTF,TGTGCCAGCAGCCATAGGACAGTAATCAACTATGGCTACACCTTC
TRBV27,TRBJ1-1,.,TRBD1,CASSEGDRVMNTEAFF,TGTGCCAGCAGCGAAGGGGACAGGGTAATGAACACTGAAGCTTTCTTT
TRBV19,TRBJ1-1,.,.,CGSGGGEVNTEAFF,TGTGGCTCTGGCGGGGGGGAAGTGAACACTGAAGCTTTCTTT
TRBV3-1/TRBV3-2,TRBJ1-4,.,.,CASSSHSEKLFF,TGTGCCAGCAGTTCTCACAGCGAAAAACTGTTTTTT
TRBV21-1,TRBJ2-7,.,.,CARGKGVSDEQYF,TGTGCCAGAGGCAAGGGGGTCAGCGACGAGCAGTACTTC
TRBV7-8,TRBJ2-7,once,TRBD1,CASSLGPGQLYEQYF,TGTGCCAGCAGCTTGGGGCCGGGACAGCTCTACGAGCAGTACTTC
TRBV6-5,TRBJ1-1,.,TRBD1,CASSPPGTANTEAFF,TGTGCCAGCAGTCCCCCCGGGACAGCGAACACTGAAGCTTTCTTT
TRBV19,TRBJ1-4,.,TRBD1,CASSTTPGQGVEKLFF,TGTGCCAGTAGCACAACCCCGGGACAGGGTGTTGAAAAACTGTTTTTT
TRBV2,TRBJ1-6,.,TRBD1,CASSTVPGQGSPLHF,TGTGCCAGCAGTACAGTCCCGGGACAGGGGTCACCCCTCCACTTT
TRBV7-2,TRBJ2-5,.,TRBD2,CASSPARGGQQETQYF,TGTGCCAGCAGCCCGGCACGGGGGGGCCAACAAGAGACCCAGTACTTC
TRBV5-1,TRBJ2-7,.,TRBD2,CASSTQGGGPYEQYF,TGCGCCAGCAGCACCCAGGGCGGGGGGCCCTACGAGCAGTACTTC